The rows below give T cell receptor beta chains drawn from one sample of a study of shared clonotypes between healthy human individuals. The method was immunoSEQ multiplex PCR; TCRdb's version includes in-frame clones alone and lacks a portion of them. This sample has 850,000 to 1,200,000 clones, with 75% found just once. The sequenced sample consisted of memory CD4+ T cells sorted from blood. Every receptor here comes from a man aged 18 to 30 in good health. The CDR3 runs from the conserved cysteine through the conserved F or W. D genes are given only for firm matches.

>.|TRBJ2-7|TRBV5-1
CASSLAAGINSYEQYF
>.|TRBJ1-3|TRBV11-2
CASSLEESSGNTIYF
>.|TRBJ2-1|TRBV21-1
CASSKGRRVRSHPSYNEQFF
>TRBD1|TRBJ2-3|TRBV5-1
CASSPTPGQKQYF
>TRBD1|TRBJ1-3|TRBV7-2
CASSLDRGVGNTIYF
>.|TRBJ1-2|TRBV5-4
CASKFLVESPAYGYTF
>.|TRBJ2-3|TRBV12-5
CASGLVVGGPLSTDTQYF
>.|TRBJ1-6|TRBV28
CASSLTGPNNSPLHF
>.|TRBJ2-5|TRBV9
CASSHGGGQETQYF
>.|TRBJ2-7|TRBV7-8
CASSLGASYEQYF
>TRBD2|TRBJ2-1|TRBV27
CASLMRAGGFPSYNEQFF
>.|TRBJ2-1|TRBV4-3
CASSQDINGRGEQFF
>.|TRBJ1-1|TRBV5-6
CASSFQGSHTEAFF
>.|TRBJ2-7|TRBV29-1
CSVGSLGKGHEQYF
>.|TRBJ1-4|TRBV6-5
CATSFGTTNEKLFF
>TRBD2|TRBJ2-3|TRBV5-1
CASSLGLAGGPDTQYF
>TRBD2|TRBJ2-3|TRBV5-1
CASSDSGGSTDTQYF
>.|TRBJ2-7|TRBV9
CASSVALGGLEEQYF
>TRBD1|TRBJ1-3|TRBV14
CASSLRTGARGNTIYF
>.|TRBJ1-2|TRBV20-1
CSAKQLGGYTF
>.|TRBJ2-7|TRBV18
CASSTGTSFRYEQYF
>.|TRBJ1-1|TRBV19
CASIPWGSMNTEAFF
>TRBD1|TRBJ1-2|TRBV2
CASVVDRMGDYTF
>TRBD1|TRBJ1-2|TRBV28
CASMVRDRGRLGYTF
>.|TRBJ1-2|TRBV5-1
CASSRSDGDSNYGYTF
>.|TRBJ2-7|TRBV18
CASSPQGSYEQYF